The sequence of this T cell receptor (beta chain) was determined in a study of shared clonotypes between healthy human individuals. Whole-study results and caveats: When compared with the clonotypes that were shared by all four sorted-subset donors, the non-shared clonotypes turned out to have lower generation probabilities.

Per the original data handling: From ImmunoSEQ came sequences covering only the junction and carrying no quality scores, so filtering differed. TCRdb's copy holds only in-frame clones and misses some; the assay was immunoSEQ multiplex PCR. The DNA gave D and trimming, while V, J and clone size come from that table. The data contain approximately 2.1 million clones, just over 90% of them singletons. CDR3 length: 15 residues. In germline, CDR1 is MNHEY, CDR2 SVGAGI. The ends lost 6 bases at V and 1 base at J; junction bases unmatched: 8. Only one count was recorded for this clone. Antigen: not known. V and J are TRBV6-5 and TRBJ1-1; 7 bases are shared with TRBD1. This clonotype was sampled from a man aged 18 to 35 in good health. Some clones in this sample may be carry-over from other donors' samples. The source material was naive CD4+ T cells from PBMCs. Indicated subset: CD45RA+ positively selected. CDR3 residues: CASREPTGTNTEAFF. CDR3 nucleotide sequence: TGTGCCAGCAGAGAACCGACAGGGACGAACACTGAAGCTTTCTTT.